This T cell receptor (beta chain) was sequenced in a study of cytomegalovirus exposure and HLA in healthy donors. J was trimmed by 1 base and V by 1 base; bases with no gene match: 3. The CDR3 loop spans 15 amino acids. Germline loops: CDR1 MGHRA, CDR2 YSYEKL. 60 Vbeta and 13 Jbeta primers were used in PCR. Original methodology: In a later analysis, the count reached roughly 80 million unique TCR beta chains, with 8.5 million to 14 million shared. TCRdb's copy holds only in-frame clones and misses some; the assay was immunoSEQ multiplex PCR. That table supplies the V and J calls and clone size; D and trimming were determined from the DNA. The sample table includes around 70,000 clones.

This receptor was obtained from a boy aged 5-17 years in good health and CMV-seronegative. The genes are TRBV4-1 and TRBJ1-1, with TRBD1 matching over 7 bases. Sequenced material: PBMCs. CDR3 loop: CASSQVRQGNTEAFF. The CDR3 DNA follows: TGCGCCAGCAGCCAAGTTCGACAGGGGAACACTGAAGCTTTCTTT.